This T cell receptor beta chain was sequenced for a study of blood T cell repertoires in COVID-19. Study details: The study drew acute and convalescent COVID-19 samples from the United States, Italy and Spain. Sample material is recorded as cDNA or gDNA derived from T cells, B-cell-depleted T cells, or PBMCs.

Germline V lookup: CDR1 LNHDA, CDR2 SQIVND (reference sequence). The CDR3 has 15 amino acids. Trimming cost V 6 bases and J 10 bases, with 22 bases left between them. Original handling: Nucleated cell number was recorded as an estimate derived from reference gene primer amplification. The assay was immunoSEQ multiplex PCR, and TCRdb's table has in-frame clones only and misses some. V, J and clone size were drawn from that table, and D and trimming were deduced from the DNA. The sample records under 250,000 clones, 75% to 85% being singletons. The sample consisted of peripheral blood. V gene TRBV19 combines with J gene TRBJ2-1, with a tentative D call TRBD2 (6 bases). The clonotype originates from a woman in her 70s with COVID-19, enrolled during active disease. In nucleotides, the CDR3 is TGTGCCAGTAGCCGTCCCGGGACTCGACGTATAGAGCAGTTCTTC. Translation gives CASSRPGTRRIEQFF.